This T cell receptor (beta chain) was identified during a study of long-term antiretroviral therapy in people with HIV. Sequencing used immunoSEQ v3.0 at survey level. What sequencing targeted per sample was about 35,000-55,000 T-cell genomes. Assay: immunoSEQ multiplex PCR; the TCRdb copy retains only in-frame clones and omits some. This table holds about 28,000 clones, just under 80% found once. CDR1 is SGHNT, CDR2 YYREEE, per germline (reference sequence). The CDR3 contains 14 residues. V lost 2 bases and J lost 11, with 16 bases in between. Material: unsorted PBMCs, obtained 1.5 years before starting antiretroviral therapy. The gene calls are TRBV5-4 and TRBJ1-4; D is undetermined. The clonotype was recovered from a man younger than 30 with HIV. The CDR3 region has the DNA TGTGCCAGCAGCTTAGATACTTCAAGGTCTAAACTGTTTTTT. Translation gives CASSLDTSRSKLFF.